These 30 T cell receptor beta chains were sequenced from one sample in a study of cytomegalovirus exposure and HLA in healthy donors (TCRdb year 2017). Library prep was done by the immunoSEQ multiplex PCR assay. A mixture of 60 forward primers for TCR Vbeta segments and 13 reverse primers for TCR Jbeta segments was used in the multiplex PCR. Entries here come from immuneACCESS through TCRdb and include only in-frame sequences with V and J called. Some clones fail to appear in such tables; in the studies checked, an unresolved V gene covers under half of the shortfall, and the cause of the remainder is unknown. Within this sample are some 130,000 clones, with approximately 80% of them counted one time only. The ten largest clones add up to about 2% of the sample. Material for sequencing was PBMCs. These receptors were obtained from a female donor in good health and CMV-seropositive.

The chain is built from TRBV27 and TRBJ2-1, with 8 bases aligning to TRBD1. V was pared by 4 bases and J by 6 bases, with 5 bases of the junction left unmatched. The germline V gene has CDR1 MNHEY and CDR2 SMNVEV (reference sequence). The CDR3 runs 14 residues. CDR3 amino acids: CASSYGQGSNEQFF. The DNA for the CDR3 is TGTGCCAGCAGTTACGGACAGGGAAGCAATGAGCAGTTCTTC.

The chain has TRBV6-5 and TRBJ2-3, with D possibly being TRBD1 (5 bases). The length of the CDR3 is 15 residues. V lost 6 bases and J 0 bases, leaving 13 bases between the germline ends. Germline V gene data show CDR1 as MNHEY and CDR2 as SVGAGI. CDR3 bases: TGTGCCAGCAGAAGGTGGGCAGGGAGCACAGATACGCAGTATTTT. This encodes CASRRWAGSTDTQYF.

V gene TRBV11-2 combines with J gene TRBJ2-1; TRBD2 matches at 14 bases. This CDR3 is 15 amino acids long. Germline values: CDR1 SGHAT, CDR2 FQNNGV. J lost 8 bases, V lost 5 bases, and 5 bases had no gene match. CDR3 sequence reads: CASSQGLAGVYEQFF. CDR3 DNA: TGTGCCAGCAGCCAGGGACTAGCGGGAGTTTATGAGCAGTTCTTC.

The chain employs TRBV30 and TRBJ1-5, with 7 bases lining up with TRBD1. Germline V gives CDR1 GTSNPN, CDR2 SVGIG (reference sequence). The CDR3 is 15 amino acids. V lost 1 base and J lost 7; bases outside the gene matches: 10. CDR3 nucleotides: TGTGCCTGGAGTGCAGGGGACAGAAGGGTACAGCCCCAGCATTTT. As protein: CAWSAGDRRVQPQHF. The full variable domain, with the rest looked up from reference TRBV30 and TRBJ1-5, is SQTIHQWPATLVQPVGSPLSLECTVEGTSNPNLYWYRQAAGRGLQLLFYSVGIGQISSEVPQNLSASRPQDRQFILSSKKLLLSDSGFYLCAWSAGDRRVQPQHFGDGTRLSIL.

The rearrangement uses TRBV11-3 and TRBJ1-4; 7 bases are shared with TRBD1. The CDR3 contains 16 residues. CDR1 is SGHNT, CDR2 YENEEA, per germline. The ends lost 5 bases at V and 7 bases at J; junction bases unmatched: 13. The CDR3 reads CASSLAGQETTEKLFF. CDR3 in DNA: TGTGCCAGCAGCCTCGCTGGACAGGAAACGACTGAAAAACTGTTTTTT. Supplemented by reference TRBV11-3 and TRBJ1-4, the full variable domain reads EAGVVQSPRYKIIEKKQPVAFWCNPISGHNTLYWYLQNLGQGPELLIRYENEEAVDDSQLPKDRFSAERLKGVDSTLKIQPAELGDSAVYLCASSLAGQETTEKLFFGSGTQLSVL.

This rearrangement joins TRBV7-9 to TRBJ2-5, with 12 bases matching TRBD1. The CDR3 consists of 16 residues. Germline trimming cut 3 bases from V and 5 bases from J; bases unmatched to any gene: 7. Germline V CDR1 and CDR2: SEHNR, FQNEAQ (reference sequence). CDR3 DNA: TGTGCCAGCAGCTTGTTGGGGGACAGGGGGCGTGAGACCCAGTACTTC. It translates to CASSLLGDRGRETQYF.

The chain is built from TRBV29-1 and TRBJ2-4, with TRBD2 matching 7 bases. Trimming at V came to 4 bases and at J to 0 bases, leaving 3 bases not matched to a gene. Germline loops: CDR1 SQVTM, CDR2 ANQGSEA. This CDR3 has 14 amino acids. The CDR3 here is CSVAGGLAKNIQYF. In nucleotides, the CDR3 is TGCAGCGTTGCGGGGGGACTAGCCAAAAACATTCAGTACTTC. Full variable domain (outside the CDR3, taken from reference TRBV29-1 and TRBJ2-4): SAVISQKPSRDICQRGTSLTIQCQVDSQVTMMFWYRQQPGQSLTLIATANQGSEATYESGFVIDKFPISRPNLTFSTLTVSNMSPEDSSIYLCSVAGGLAKNIQYFGAGTRLSVL.

CDR3 DNA sequence: TGTGCCAGCAGCTTTCGAGGACTAGCGCGGCAAGAGACCCAGTACTTC. Translated, it gives CASSFRGLARQETQYF. The gene calls are TRBV5-5 and TRBJ2-5; 9 positions match TRBD2. Germline assignment: CDR1 SGHKS and CDR2 YYEKEE (reference sequence). The CDR3 is made up of 16 amino acids. V shed 2 bases, J shed 2 bases, and the junction held 7 bases outside the gene matches. Variable domain in full (rest from reference TRBV5-5 and TRBJ2-5): DAGVTQSPTHLIKTRGQQVTLRCSPISGHKSVSWYQQVLGQGPQFIFQYYEKEERGRGNFPDRFSARQFPNYSSELNVNALLLGDSALYLCASSFRGLARQETQYFGPGTRLLVL.

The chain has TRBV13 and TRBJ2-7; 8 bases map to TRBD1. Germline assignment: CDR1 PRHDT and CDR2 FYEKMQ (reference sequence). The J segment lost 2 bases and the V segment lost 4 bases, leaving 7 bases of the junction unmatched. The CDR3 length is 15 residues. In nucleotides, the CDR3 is TGTGCCAGCAGCTCGACAGGGGTGTTGGCCTACGAGCAGTACTTC. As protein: CASSSTGVLAYEQYF.

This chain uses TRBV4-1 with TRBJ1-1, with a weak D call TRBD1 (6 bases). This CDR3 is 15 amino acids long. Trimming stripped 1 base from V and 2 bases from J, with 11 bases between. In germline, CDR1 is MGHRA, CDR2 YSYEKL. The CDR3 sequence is CASSQVNRVNTEAFF. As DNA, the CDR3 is TGCGCCAGCAGCCAAGTTAACAGGGTCAACACTGAAGCTTTCTTT.

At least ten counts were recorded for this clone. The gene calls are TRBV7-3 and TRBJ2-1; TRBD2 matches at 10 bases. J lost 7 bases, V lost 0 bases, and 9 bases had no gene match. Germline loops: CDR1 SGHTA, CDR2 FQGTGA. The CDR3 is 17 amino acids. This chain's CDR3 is CASSLTGPSGSKNEQFF. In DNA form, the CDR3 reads TGTGCCAGCAGCTTAACCGGTCCTAGCGGGAGTAAGAATGAGCAGTTCTTC.

CDR3 protein: CASSPPTLGARDTQYF. The CDR3 DNA reads as TGTGCCAGCAGCCCACCGACCCTGGGGGCCAGAGATACGCAGTATTTT. The rearrangement uses TRBV27 and TRBJ2-3, with a possible D match to TRBD1 (6 bases). The germline V gene has CDR1 MNHEY and CDR2 SMNVEV (reference sequence). Deletions cut 6 bases from V and 5 bases from J, with 21 bases between. CDR3 length: 16 amino acids.

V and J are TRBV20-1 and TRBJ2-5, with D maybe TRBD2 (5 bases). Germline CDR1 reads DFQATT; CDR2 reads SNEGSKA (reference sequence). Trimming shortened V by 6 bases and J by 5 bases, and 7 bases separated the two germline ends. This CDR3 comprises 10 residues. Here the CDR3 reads CSAGEETQYF. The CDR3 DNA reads TGCAGTGCCGGGGAGGAGACCCAGTACTTC.

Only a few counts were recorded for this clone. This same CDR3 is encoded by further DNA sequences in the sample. The CDR3 protein is CASSLGQDNSPLHF. The CDR3, as DNA: TGTGCCAGCAGCTTGGGACAGGACAATTCACCCCTCCACTTT. V and J are TRBV5-6 and TRBJ1-6; D is possibly TRBD1 (6 bases). There are 14 residues in the CDR3. Trimming took off 0 bases at V and 7 bases at J, with 8 bases between the two ends. Per germline, CDR1 SGHDT and CDR2 YYEEEE.

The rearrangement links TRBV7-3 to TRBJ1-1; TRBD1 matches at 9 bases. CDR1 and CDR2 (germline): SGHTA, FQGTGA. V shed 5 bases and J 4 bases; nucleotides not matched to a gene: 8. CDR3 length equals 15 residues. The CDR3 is CASSPTGGMTTEAFF. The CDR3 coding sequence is TGTGCCAGCAGCCCGACAGGGGGAATGACCACTGAAGCTTTCTTT.

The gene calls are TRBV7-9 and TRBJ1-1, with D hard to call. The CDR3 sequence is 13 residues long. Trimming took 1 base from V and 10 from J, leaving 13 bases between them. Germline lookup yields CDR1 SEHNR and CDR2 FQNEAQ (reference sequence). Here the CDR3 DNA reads TGTGCCAGCAGCTTAGACCTCCGCGGTATAGCTTTCTTT. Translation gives CASSLDLRGIAFF.

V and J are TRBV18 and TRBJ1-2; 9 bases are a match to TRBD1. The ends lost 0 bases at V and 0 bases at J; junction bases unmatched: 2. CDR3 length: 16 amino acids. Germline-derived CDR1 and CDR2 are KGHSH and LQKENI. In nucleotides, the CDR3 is TGTGCCAGCTCACCACCCGGGACAGGGTCTAACTATGGCTACACCTTC. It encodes CASSPPGTGSNYGYTF.

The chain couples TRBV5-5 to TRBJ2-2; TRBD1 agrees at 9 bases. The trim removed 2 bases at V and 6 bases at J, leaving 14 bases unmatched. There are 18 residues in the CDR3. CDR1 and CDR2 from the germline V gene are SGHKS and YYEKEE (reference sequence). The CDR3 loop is CASSFGPGGQGFAGELFF. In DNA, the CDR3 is TGTGCCAGCAGCTTTGGCCCTGGGGGACAGGGTTTCGCCGGGGAGCTGTTTTTT.

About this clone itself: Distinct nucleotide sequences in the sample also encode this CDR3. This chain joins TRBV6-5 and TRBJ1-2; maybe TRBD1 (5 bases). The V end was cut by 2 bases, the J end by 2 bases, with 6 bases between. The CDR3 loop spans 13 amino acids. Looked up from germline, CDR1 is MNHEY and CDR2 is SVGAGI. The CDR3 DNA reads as TGTGCCAGCAGTTACGGGGGGAACTATGGCTACACCTTC. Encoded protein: CASSYGGNYGYTF.

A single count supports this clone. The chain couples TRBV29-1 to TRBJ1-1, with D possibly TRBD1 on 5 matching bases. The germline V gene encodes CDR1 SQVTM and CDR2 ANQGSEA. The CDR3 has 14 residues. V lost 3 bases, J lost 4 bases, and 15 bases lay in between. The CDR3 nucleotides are TGCAGCGTTGAGAGGTGGGGGGTGGTCACTGAAGCTTTCTTT. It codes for CSVERWGVVTEAFF.

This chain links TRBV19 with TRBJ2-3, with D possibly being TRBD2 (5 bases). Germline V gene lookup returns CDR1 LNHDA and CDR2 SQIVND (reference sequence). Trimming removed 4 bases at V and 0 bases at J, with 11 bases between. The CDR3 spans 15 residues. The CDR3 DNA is TGTGCCAGTAGTAGTCGGGGAGCTAGCACAGATACGCAGTATTTT. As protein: CASSSRGASTDTQYF.

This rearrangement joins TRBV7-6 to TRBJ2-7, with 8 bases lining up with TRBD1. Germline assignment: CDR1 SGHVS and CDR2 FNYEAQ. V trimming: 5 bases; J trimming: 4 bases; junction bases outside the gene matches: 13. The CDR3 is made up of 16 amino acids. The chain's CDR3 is CASSPRGTGANYEQYF. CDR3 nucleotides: TGTGCCAGCAGCCCGAGAGGGACAGGTGCAAATTACGAGCAGTACTTC. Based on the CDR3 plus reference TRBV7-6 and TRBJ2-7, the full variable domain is GAGVSQSPRYKVTKRGQDVALRCDPISGHVSLYWYRQALGQGPEFLTYFNYEAQQDKSGLPNDRFSAERPEGSISTLTIQRTEQRDSAMYRCASSPRGTGANYEQYFGPGTRLTVT.

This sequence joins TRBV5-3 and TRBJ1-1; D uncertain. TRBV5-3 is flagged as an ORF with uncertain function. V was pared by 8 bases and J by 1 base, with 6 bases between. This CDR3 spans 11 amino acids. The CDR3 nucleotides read TGTGCCAGCGACACGAACACTGAAGCTTTCTTT. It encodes CASDTNTEAFF.

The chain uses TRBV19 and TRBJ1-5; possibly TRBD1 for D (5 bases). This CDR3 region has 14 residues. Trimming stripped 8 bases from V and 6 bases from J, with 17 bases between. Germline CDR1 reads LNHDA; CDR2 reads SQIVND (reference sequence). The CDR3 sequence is CASSYAGNGQPQHF. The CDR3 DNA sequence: TGTGCCAGTTCTTACGCAGGGAATGGTCAGCCCCAGCATTTT.

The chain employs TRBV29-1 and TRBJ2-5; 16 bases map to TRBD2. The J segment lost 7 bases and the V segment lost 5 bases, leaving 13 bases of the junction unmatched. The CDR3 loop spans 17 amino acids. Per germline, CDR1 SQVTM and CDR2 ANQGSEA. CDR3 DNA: TGCAGCGTTCCTGAACCGGGACTAGCGGGGGGGCAGGCGACCCAGTACTTC. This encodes CSVPEPGLAGGQATQYF.

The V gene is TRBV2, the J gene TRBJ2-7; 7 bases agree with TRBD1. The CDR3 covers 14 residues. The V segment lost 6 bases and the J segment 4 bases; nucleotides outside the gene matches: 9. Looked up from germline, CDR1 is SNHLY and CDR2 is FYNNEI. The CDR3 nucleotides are TGTGCCAGCAGAAAAGACAGGGTTAAGTACGAGCAGTACTTC. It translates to CASRKDRVKYEQYF.

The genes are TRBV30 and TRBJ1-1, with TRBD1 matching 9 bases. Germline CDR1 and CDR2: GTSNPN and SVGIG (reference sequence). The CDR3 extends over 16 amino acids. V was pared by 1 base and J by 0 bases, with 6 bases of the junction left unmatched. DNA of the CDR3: TGTGCCTGGAGTGAAGACAGGGGGACCATGAACACTGAAGCTTTCTTT. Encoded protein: CAWSEDRGTMNTEAFF. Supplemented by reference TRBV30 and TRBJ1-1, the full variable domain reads SQTIHQWPATLVQPVGSPLSLECTVEGTSNPNLYWYRQAAGRGLQLLFYSVGIGQISSEVPQNLSASRPQDRQFILSSKKLLLSDSGFYLCAWSEDRGTMNTEAFFGQGTRLTVV.

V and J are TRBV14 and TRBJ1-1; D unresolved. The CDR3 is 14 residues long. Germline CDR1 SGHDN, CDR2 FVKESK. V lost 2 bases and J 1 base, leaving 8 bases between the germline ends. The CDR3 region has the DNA TGTGCCAGCAGCCAACCAGCGCGGAACACTGAAGCTTTCTTT. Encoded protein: CASSQPARNTEAFF.

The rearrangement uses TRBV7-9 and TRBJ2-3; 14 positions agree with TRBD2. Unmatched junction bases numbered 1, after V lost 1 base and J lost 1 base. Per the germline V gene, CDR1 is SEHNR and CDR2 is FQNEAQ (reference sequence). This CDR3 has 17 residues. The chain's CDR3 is CASSLEGLAGGTDTQYF. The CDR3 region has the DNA TGTGCCAGCAGCTTAGAGGGACTAGCGGGAGGCACAGATACGCAGTATTTT.

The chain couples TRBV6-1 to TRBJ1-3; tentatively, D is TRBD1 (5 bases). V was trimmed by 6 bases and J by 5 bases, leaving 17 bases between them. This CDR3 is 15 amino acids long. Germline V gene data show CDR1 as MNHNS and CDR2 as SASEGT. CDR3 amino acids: CASSERDSSRNTIYF. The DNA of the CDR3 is TGTGCCAGCAGCGAACGCGACAGTTCCCGAAACACCATATATTTT.